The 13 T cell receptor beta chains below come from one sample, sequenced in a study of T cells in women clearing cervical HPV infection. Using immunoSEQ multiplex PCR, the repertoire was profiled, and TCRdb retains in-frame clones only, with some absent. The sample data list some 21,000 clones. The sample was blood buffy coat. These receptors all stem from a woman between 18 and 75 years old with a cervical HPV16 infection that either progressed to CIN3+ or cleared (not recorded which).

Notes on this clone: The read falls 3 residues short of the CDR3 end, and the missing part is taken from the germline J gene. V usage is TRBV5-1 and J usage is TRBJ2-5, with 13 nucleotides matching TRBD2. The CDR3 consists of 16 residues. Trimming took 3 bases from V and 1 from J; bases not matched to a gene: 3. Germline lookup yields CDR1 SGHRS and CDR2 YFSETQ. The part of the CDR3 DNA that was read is TGCGCCAGCAGCTCCCGACTAGCGGGGGGCCAAGAGACC. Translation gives CASSSRLAGGQET. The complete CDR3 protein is CASSSRLAGGQETQYF. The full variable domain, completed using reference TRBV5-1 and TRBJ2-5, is KAGVTQTPRYLIKTRGQQVTLSCSPISGHRSVSWYQQTPGQGLQFLFEYFSETQRNKGNFPGRFSGRQFSNSRSEMNVSTLELGDSALYLCASSSRLAGGQETQYFGPGTRLLVL.

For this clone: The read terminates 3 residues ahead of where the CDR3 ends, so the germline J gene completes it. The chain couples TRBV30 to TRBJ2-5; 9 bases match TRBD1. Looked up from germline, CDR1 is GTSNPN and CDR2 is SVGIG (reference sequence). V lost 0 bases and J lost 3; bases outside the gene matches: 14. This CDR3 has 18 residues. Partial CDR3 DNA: TGTGCCTGGAGTGTAGATCGGGACAGGGTCGTATACGAAGAGACC. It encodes CAWSVDRDRVVYEET. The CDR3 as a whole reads CAWSVDRDRVVYEETQYF.

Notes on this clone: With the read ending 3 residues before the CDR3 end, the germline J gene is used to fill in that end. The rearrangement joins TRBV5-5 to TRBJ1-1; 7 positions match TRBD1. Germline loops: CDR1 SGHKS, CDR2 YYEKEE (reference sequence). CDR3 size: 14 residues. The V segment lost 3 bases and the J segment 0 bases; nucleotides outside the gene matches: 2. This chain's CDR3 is CASSSTGMNTEAFF. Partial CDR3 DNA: TGTGCCAGCAGCTCGACAGGGATGAACACTGAA.

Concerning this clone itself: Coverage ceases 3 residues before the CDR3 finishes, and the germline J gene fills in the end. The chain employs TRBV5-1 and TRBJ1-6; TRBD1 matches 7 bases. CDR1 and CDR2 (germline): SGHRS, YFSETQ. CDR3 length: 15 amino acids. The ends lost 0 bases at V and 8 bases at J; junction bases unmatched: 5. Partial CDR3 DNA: TGCGCCAGCAGCTTGGGAGGGACAGACTATTCACCC. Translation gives CASSLGGTDYSP. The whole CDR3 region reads CASSLGGTDYSPLHF.

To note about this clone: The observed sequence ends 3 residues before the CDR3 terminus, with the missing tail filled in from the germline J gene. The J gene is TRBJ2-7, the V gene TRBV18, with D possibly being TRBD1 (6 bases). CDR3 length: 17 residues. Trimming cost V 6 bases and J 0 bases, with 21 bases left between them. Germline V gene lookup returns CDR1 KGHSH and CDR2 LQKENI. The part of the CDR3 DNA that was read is TGTGCCAGCTCTACAGGGACCGGTTTAGCATTCTCCTACGAG. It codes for CASSTGTGLAFSYE. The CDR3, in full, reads CASSTGTGLAFSYEQYF.

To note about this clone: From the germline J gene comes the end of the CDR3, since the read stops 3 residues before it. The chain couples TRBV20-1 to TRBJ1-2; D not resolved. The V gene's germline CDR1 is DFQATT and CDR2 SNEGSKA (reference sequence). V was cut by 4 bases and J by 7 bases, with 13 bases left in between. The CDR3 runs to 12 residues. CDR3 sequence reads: CSATRPMSGYTF. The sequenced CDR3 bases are TGCAGTGCTACCAGGCCCATGTCTGGC.

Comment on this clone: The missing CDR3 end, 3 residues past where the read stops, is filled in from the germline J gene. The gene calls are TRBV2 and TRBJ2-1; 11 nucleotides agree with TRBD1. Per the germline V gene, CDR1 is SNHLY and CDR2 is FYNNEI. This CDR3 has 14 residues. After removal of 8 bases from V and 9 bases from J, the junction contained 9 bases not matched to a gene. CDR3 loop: CASLGQGASSEQFF. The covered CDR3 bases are TGTGCCAGCCTCGGACAGGGGGCCTCAAGTGAG.

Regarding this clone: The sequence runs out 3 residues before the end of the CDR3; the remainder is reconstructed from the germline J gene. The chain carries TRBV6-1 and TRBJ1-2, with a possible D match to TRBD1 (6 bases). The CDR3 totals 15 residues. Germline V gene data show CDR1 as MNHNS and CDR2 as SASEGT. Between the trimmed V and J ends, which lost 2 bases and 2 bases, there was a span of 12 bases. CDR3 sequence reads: CASSERSTGNYGYTF. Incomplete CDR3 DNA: TGTGCCAGCAGTGAAAGGTCGACAGGAAACTATGGC.

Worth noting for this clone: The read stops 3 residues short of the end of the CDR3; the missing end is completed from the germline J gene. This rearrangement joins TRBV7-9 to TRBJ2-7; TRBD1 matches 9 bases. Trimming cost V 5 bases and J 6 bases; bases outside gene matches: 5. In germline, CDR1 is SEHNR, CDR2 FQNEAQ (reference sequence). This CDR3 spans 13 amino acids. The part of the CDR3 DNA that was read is TGTGCCAGCAGCGGGGACAGGGTTGGCGAG. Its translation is CASSGDRVGE. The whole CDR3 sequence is CASSGDRVGEQYF.

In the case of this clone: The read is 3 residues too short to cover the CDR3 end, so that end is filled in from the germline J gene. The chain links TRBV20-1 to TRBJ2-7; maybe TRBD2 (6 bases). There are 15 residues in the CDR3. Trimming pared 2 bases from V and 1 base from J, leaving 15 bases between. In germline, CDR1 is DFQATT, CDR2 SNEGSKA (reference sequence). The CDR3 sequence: CSARTSQSLSYEQYF. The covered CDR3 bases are TGCAGTGCTAGAACTAGCCAATCTCTTTCCTACGAG.

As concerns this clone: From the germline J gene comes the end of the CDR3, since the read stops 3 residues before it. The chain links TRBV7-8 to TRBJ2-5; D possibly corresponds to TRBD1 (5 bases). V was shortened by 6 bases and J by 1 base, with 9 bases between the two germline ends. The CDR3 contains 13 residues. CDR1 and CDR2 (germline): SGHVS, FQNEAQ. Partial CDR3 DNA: TGTGCCAGCAGTACAGGAATCCAAGAGACC. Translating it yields CASSTGIQET. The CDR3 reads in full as CASSTGIQETQYF.

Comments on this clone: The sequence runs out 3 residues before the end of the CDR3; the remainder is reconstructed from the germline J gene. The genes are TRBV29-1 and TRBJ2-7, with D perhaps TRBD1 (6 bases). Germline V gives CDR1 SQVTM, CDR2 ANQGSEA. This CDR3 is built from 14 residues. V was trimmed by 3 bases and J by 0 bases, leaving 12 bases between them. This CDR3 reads CSVDGGRNSYEQYF. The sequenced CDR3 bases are TGCAGCGTTGATGGGGGCAGAAACTCCTACGAG.

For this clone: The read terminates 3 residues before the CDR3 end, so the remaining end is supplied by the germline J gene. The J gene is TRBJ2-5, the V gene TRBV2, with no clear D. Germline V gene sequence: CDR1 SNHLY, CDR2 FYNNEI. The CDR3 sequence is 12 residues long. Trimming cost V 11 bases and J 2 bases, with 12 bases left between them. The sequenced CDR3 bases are TGTGCCGGCGACATAATGCAAGAGACC. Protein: CAGDIMQET. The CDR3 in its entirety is CAGDIMQETQYF. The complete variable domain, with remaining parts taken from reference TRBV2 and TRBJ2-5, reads EPEVTQTPSHQVTQMGQEVILRCVPISNHLYFYWYRQILGQKVEFLVSFYNNEISEKSEIFDDQFSVERPDGSNFTLKIRSTKLEDSAMYFCAGDIMQETQYFGPGTRLLVL.